Listed below are T cell receptor beta chains from one sample, sequenced in a study of blood T cell repertoires in COVID-19. Profiled with immunoSEQ multiplex PCR; TCRdb holds only in-frame clones, not every one. The table lists approximately 180,000 clones, 70% to 90% of them singletons. The sequencing input was peripheral blood. Receptor source: a man between 60 and 75 years old with active or convalescent COVID-19. Both conserved end residues are part of each CDR3. D genes are given only for firm matches. The listing skips clone size in some rows; elsewhere it reads once, few, many or a size class.

TRBV30	12	TRBJ1-2	.	once	CAWTQGGHGYTF	TGTGCCTGGACTCAGGGAGGGCATGGCTACACCTTC
TRBV7-3	12	TRBJ2-2	.	.	CASAGPTGELFF	TGTGCCAGTGCAGGGCCAACCGGGGAGCTGTTTTTT
TRBV19	14	TRBJ1-3	.	.	CASSSGQSGNTIYF	TGTGCCAGTAGTTCTGGACAGTCTGGAAACACCATATATTTT
TRBV7-3	16	TRBJ2-5	TRBD2	.	CASSLGTSGDGKTQYF	TGTGCCAGCAGCTTAGGGACTAGCGGGGACGGAAAGACCCAGTACTTC
TRBV12-5	12	TRBJ1-2	.	.	CASGLGVGGYTF	TGTGCTAGTGGTTTAGGGGTTGGTGGCTACACCTTC
TRBV2	13	TRBJ2-7	.	.	CASTGALVYEQYF	TGTGCCAGCACTGGGGCGCTCGTCTACGAGCAGTACTTC
TRBV19	17	TRBJ2-6	TRBD1	once	CASSTGQYSTGANVLTF	TGTGCCAGTAGTACGGGACAGTATTCGACTGGGGCCAACGTCCTGACTTTC
TRBV2	14	TRBJ1-3	.	few	CASSVGGTGNTIYF	TGTGCCAGCAGTGTCGGGGGTACTGGAAACACCATATATTTT
TRBV11-3	14	TRBJ2-2	TRBD1	once	CASSSTGVDGELFF	TGTGCCAGCAGCTCAACAGGGGTGGACGGGGAGCTGTTTTTT
TRBV7-9	17	TRBJ1-6	TRBD1	.	CASSYWTGNHYNSPLHF	TGTGCCAGCAGCTATTGGACAGGGAACCATTATAATTCACCCCTCCACTTT
TRBV9	15	TRBJ2-5	TRBD2	.	CASSTRGGSLETQYF	TGTGCCAGCAGCACTCGGGGGGGTTCTCTAGAGACCCAGTACTTC
TRBV19	14	TRBJ2-7	.	.	CASSPRGISYEQYF	TGTGCCAGTAGCCCCAGGGGAATCTCCTACGAGCAGTACTTC
TRBV4-1	17	TRBJ2-4	TRBD1	.	CASSQSTGWGAKNIQYF	TGCGCCAGCAGCCAATCGACAGGGTGGGGGGCCAAAAACATTCAGTACTTC
TRBV3-1/TRBV3-2	15	TRBJ1-1	TRBD1	.	CASSQSDRGYTEAFF	TGTGCCAGCAGCCAATCTGACAGGGGGTACACTGAAGCTTTCTTT
TRBV5-1	14	TRBJ2-7	TRBD1	.	CASSSLTGGYEQYF	TGCGCCAGCAGCTCCTTGACAGGGGGCTACGAGCAGTACTTC
TRBV10-3	19	TRBJ2-1	TRBD2	many	CAISPLLAGSLNSYNEQFF	TGTGCCATCAGTCCGCTATTAGCGGGGTCACTCAACTCCTACAATGAGCAGTTCTTC
TRBV2	15	TRBJ1-2	TRBD1	.	CASSEGDRGNYGYTF	TGTGCCAGCAGTGAAGGGGACAGGGGGAACTATGGCTACACCTTC
TRBV27	18	TRBJ1-6	.	.	CASSLLDHSSPYNSPLHF	TGTGCCAGCAGTTTACTTGATCACAGCAGCCCCTATAATTCACCCCTCCACTTT
TRBV28	15	TRBJ2-2	.	.	CASSSGGTNTGELFF	TGTGCCAGCAGCTCCGGGGGTACGAACACCGGGGAGCTGTTTTTT
TRBV6-1	14	TRBJ1-5	TRBD1	.	CASSEGTGGQPQHF	TGTGCCAGCAGTGAGGGGACAGGGGGTCAGCCCCAGCATTTT
TRBV18	15	TRBJ2-1	TRBD2	.	CASSRLAGEYNEQFF	TGTGCCAGCTCACGACTAGCGGGGGAATACAATGAGCAGTTCTTC
TRBV5-1	14	TRBJ1-1	.	.	CASSPSRDIPGAFF	TGCGCCAGCAGCCCGTCCCGGGACATTCCGGGGGCTTTCTTT
TRBV7-9	13	TRBJ1-1	.	once	CASSLVGAPRAFF	TGTGCCAGCAGCTTAGTTGGTGCCCCGCGAGCTTTCTTT
TRBV5-4	16	TRBJ2-3	.	.	CASSGQQGRSRDTQYF	TGTGCCAGCAGCGGCCAACAGGGACGTAGCAGGGATACGCAGTATTTT
TRBV10-3	14	TRBJ1-1	TRBD1	.	CAISERTGGTEAFF	TGTGCCATCAGTGAGCGGACAGGGGGCACTGAAGCTTTCTTT
TRBV28	15	TRBJ2-7	TRBD1	.	CASRSKGTGGWEQYF	TGTGCCAGCAGATCGAAAGGGACAGGGGGGTGGGAGCAGTACTTC
TRBV10-1	13	TRBJ2-7	.	.	CASSGDILYEQYF	TGCGCCAGCAGTGGGGACATCTTATACGAGCAGTACTTC
TRBV9	14	TRBJ2-1	.	.	CASSVGGQYNEQFF	TGTGCCAGCAGCGTAGGGGGGCAATACAATGAGCAGTTCTTC
TRBV5-1	16	TRBJ2-1	.	.	CASSTGQLSSYNEQFF	TGCGCCAGCAGCACGGGACAACTGAGCTCCTACAATGAGCAGTTCTTC
TRBV10-3	15	TRBJ1-3	TRBD1	.	CAISGTGGTGNTIYF	TGTGCCATCAGTGGTACAGGGGGCACTGGAAACACCATATATTTT
TRBV7-2	15	TRBJ2-3	TRBD2	once	CASSFSGGSTDTQYF	TGTGCCAGCAGCTTCAGCGGGGGCAGCACAGATACGCAGTATTTT
TRBV19	17	TRBJ2-1	TRBD2	many	CASSYSRLAGAGGEQFF	TGTGCCAGTAGTTATTCCCGACTAGCGGGAGCTGGTGGTGAGCAGTTCTTC
TRBV11-2	15	TRBJ2-2	.	.	CASNIDAPGTGELFF	TGTGCCAGCAACATAGACGCTCCGGGCACCGGGGAGCTGTTTTTT
TRBV7-9	14	TRBJ1-1	TRBD1	.	CASSPWDRDTEAFF	TGTGCCAGCAGCCCATGGGACAGGGACACTGAAGCTTTCTTT
TRBV12-5	14	TRBJ1-1	.	.	CASGLLGGGTEAFF	TGTGCTAGTGGATTGCTGGGGGGTGGCACTGAAGCTTTCTTT
TRBV9	15	TRBJ2-1	TRBD2	.	CASSEGTSGYNEQFF	TGTGCCAGCAGCGAGGGGACTAGCGGGTACAATGAGCAGTTCTTC
TRBV9	13	TRBJ2-7	.	.	CASSVESPGEQYF	TGTGCCAGCAGCGTAGAATCCCCAGGCGAGCAGTACTTC
TRBV5-4	14	TRBJ2-7	TRBD2	few	CASSRSGGAYEQYF	TGTGCCAGCAGTCGCAGCGGGGGGGCCTACGAGCAGTACTTC
TRBV12-5	23	TRBJ2-1	TRBD2	once	CASGLVRTSLLAGGHESYNEQFF	TGTGCTAGTGGTTTGGTACGGACATCCCTACTAGCGGGGGGGCATGAGTCCTACAATGAGCAGTTCTTC
TRBV9	15	TRBJ2-7	.	.	CASSVSTGSSYEQYF	TGTGCCAGCAGCGTTTCAACAGGGAGCTCCTACGAGCAGTACTTC
TRBV5-1	14	TRBJ2-5	TRBD2	once	CASTQGSGEGTQYF	TGCGCCAGCACCCAAGGTAGCGGGGAGGGGACCCAGTACTTC
TRBV2	14	TRBJ2-1	TRBD2	once	CASGGLAGVNEQFF	TGTGCCAGCGGTGGACTAGCGGGTGTCAATGAGCAGTTCTTC